A selection of T cell receptor beta chains follows, all from one sample in a study of cytomegalovirus exposure and HLA in healthy donors. Assay used: immunoSEQ multiplex PCR; TCRdb lists only in-frame clones, some missing. This table holds some 96,000 clones, about 80% found once. The sample consisted of PBMCs. Receptors were obtained from a man aged 40-49 years in good health and CMV-seronegative. The conserved cysteine and the conserved F or W are not part of the CDR3 here. The order of the fields is V gene, J gene, CDR3 protein.

TRBV5-6	TRBJ2-3	ASSPGGWDLTDTQY
TRBV5-4	TRBJ2-2	ASSFTRSRIGELF
TRBV14	TRBJ1-2	ASSQEWLYGYT
TRBV7-2	TRBJ1-1	ASRPLRDRGPNTEAF
TRBV19	TRBJ1-4	ASSIRGTENEKLF
TRBV19	TRBJ2-1	ASRHRKGAFDTYNEQF
TRBV4-3	TRBJ2-1	ASSQDALSGALYNEQF
TRBV11-2	TRBJ2-7	ASRLGGGTYEQY
TRBV5-4	TRBJ2-7	ASSLAQPGEQY
TRBV7-2	TRBJ2-6	ASSLASGTGNVLT
TRBV5-1	TRBJ1-1	ASSFQSSNTEAF
TRBV6-4	TRBJ2-2	ASSRGSDTGELF
TRBV27	TRBJ2-7	ASIDFRGYEQY
TRBV28	TRBJ1-2	ASSPGTGGTSYGYT
TRBV18	TRBJ2-7	ASSPPLGQGHYEQY
TRBV30	TRBJ2-7	AWSVLRFYEQY
TRBV19	TRBJ2-1	ASSIVRAGDEQF
TRBV19	TRBJ2-3	ASSPQRVGTDTQY
TRBV7-6	TRBJ2-3	ASSSRGVSTDTQY
TRBV6-5	TRBJ1-1	ASTASGGRRTEAF
TRBV28	TRBJ2-7	ASRTFRGLSYEQY
TRBV7-9	TRBJ1-1	ASSPSTGAKTEAF
TRBV13	TRBJ2-1	ASSFSPGLLPYNEQF
TRBV7-7	TRBJ1-6	ASSLRLNSPLH
TRBV4-1	TRBJ2-7	ASSGVTEGYEQY
TRBV7-2	TRBJ2-6	ASSLTGSGANVLT
TRBV7-9	TRBJ1-1	ASSLLATNTEAF
TRBV11-2	TRBJ2-1	ASSLLAGGVGSYNEQF
TRBV2	TRBJ1-1	ASTPLVGHLGAF
TRBV2	TRBJ2-1	ASSYLEGSSYNEQF
TRBV19	TRBJ1-4	ASSRDRWKASFGEKLF
TRBV5-4	TRBJ2-7	ASSSMIQGHEQY
TRBV29-1	TRBJ2-2	SVETSGANTGELF
TRBV15	TRBJ2-5	ATNSEPVEETQY
TRBV27	TRBJ2-7	ASSYGSLYEQY
TRBV5-1	TRBJ1-1	ASSLAWGVGVPNTEAF
TRBV5-8	TRBJ2-5	ASSAILAGGETQY